The clone carrying this T cell receptor (beta chain) was seen a few times. Its antigen is still unknown. These data come from a study of T-cell memory formation after mild COVID-19. Study-level results: Among clones contracting day 15 to 85, CD4/CD8 was balanced, whereas later expanders leaned CD4+.

The CDR3 contains 15 residues. Trimming shortened V by 0 bases and J by 0 bases, and 8 bases separated the two germline ends. Germline CDR1 reads MGHRA; CDR2 reads YSYEKL. TCRdb processed the 5' RACE reads anew with MiXCR; each CDR3 protein has one entry. The profile shows around 250,000 distinct CDR3 sequences, around 10% of them singletons. The TCR comes from a man aged 18 to 29 who had mild COVID-19 (a few samples of this study predate the infection). Cell type and time point are not known. The chain has TRBV4-1 and TRBJ1-1; D not resolved. The sample taken for sequencing was PBMCs or a T cell subset sorted from them (not recorded which). Here the CDR3 reads CASSQEGRMNTEAFF. The DNA of the CDR3 is TGCGCCAGCAGCCAAGAGGGAAGGATGAACACTGAAGCTTTCTTT.